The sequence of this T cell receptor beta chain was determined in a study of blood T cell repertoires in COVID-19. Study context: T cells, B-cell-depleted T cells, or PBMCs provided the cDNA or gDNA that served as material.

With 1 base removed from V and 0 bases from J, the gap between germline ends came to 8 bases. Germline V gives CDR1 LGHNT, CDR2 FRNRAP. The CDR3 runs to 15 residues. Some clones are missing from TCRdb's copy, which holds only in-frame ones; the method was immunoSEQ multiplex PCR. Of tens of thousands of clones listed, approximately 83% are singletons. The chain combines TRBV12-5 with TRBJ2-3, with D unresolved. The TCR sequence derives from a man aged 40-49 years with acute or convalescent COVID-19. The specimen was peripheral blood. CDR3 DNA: TGTGCTAGTGGTTTGGGAGAGGTTAGCACAGATACGCAGTATTTT. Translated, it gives CASGLGEVSTDTQYF.